The clone carrying this TCR beta chain was counted many times. Its antigen is undetermined. These data come from a study of CD8 T cells in ankylosing spondylitis. TCRdb ran MiXCR on the 5' RACE reads and lists one entry per CDR3 protein. The sample yields over 450,000 distinct CDR3 sequences, about an eighth seen once. CDR1 DFQATT and CDR2 SNEGSKA come from the germline V gene (reference sequence). Trimming stripped 0 bases from V and 11 bases from J, with 8 bases between. The CDR3 spans 11 residues. Broader study findings: A CD8+ phenotype characterized the disease-linked clones, which were relatively rare in peripheral blood. A TCR beta motif of several highly homologous variants seemed to mark ankylosing spondylitis blood. Within matched ankylosing spondylitis synovial fluid, disease-linked clones were reportedly significantly enriched.

The sequenced sample consisted of blood, either unsorted or a sorted T cell fraction (not recorded which). The chain joins TRBV20-1 to TRBJ1-5; D ambiguous. This receptor was taken from a male donor with ankylosing spondylitis. This chain's CDR3 is CSARDLLAQHF. CDR3 nucleotide sequence: TGCAGTGCTAGAGATCTCTTGGCCCAGCATTTT.